The 14 T cell receptor beta chains presented below share a single source sample, sequenced in a study of T cell responses to AZD1222 COVID-19 vaccine. Clones were read by immunoSEQ multiplex PCR, and TCRdb kept only the in-frame ones, dropping some. The data hold approximately 100,000 clones, with more than 75% observed a single time. The sequencing used peripheral blood, collected 28 days after the second AZD1222 dose. Every receptor here comes from an adult who received the AZD1222 COVID-19 vaccine.

V is TRBV19 and J is TRBJ1-5, with D hard to call. From germline, CDR1 is LNHDA and CDR2 SQIVND (reference sequence). Deletions cut 1 base from V and 4 bases from J, with 8 bases between. CDR3 length equals 14 residues. In DNA form, the CDR3 reads TGTGCCAGTAGTATAGTACAGCAAAATCAGCCCCAGCATTTT. This codes for CASSIVQQNQPQHF. Supplemented by reference TRBV19 and TRBJ1-5, the full variable domain reads DGGITQSPKYLFRKEGQNVTLSCEQNLNHDAMYWYRQDPGQGLRLIYYSQIVNDFQKGDIAEGYSVSREKKESFPLTVTSAQKNPTAFYLCASSIVQQNQPQHFGDGTRLSIL.

This CDR3 reads CSVDRNTEAFF. DNA for the CDR3: TGCAGCGTAGACAGGAACACTGAAGCTTTCTTT. The chain links TRBV29-1 to TRBJ1-1; possibly TRBD1 for D (5 bases). The CDR3 totals 11 residues. The germline gives CDR1 SQVTM, CDR2 ANQGSEA. The V and J ends lost 6 bases and 1 base respectively, with 6 bases between them.

The chain links TRBV9 to TRBJ2-7, with D maybe TRBD2 (7 bases). CDR1 is SGDLS, CDR2 YYNGEE, per germline. V was trimmed by 4 bases and J by 6 bases, leaving 17 bases between them. The CDR3 is made up of 14 amino acids. CDR3 sequence: CASSPHMGGLEQYF. In nucleotides, the CDR3 is TGTGCCAGCAGCCCTCACATGGGGGGGCTCGAGCAGTACTTC.

The rearrangement links TRBV30 to TRBJ1-2, with TRBD1 matching over 7 bases. J was trimmed by 4 bases and V by 2 bases; bases with no gene match: 7. CDR1 and CDR2 (germline): GTSNPN, SVGIG (reference sequence). This CDR3 has 14 amino acids. The CDR3 coding sequence is TGTGCCTGGAGTCTACAGGGGCGCCCCTATGGCTACACCTTC. Amino acids: CAWSLQGRPYGYTF.

This clone was recorded once. The chain uses TRBV7-8 and TRBJ1-3; no clear D gene. CDR3 length: 14 amino acids. Deletions cut 1 base from V and 0 bases from J, with 4 bases between. CDR1 is SGHVS, CDR2 FQNEAQ, per germline. In DNA, the CDR3 is TGTGCCAGCAGCTTAGACCTCTCTGGAAACACCATATATTTT. The encoded protein is CASSLDLSGNTIYF.

The rearrangement joins TRBV29-1 to TRBJ1-3; the D gene is possibly TRBD1 (5 bases). The V end lost 8 bases, the J end lost 2 bases, and 16 bases lay between the germline ends. Germline V lookup: CDR1 SQVTM, CDR2 ANQGSEA. The CDR3 is 14 residues long. The CDR3 loop is CSYSEGSPGNTIYF. In DNA form, the CDR3 reads TGCAGCTATTCGGAGGGGTCGCCTGGAAACACCATATATTTT.

This clone was picked up one time. The V gene is TRBV15, the J gene TRBJ1-5; D is possibly TRBD1 (5 bases). The germline V gene has CDR1 LNHNV and CDR2 YYDKDF (reference sequence). Trimming took off 2 bases at V and 7 bases at J, with 15 bases between the two ends. The CDR3 totals 15 residues. For the CDR3, the DNA is TGTGCCACCAGCAGAACTGGGGGGGTGGGACAGCCCCAGCATTTT. Translated, it gives CATSRTGGVGQPQHF. Based on the CDR3 plus reference TRBV15 and TRBJ1-5, the full variable domain is DAMVIQNPRYQVTQFGKPVTLSCSQTLNHNVMYWYQQKSSQAPKLLFHYYDKDFNNEADTPDNFQSRRPNTSFCFLDIRSPGLGDTAMYLCATSRTGGVGQPQHFGDGTRLSIL.

The chain uses TRBV7-9 and TRBJ2-3; 7 positions match TRBD1. V was clipped by 8 bases and J by 2 bases; unmatched bases: 10. Germline CDR1 reads SEHNR; CDR2 reads FQNEAQ (reference sequence). This CDR3 spans 15 amino acids. CDR3 sequence (DNA): TGTGCCAGCTCCCTTGTGGGACAGACCACAGATACGCAGTATTTT. Its protein product is CASSLVGQTTDTQYF.

The chain uses TRBV11-2 and TRBJ1-2; D is unclear. The germline V gene has CDR1 SGHAT and CDR2 FQNNGV. Trimming removed 4 bases at V and 4 bases at J, with 16 bases between. The CDR3 runs to 15 residues. The CDR3: CASSSGVRSGYGYTF. CDR3 DNA: TGTGCCAGCAGCTCTGGCGTGAGGTCGGGCTATGGCTACACCTTC. Looking up the rest from reference TRBV11-2 and TRBJ1-2 gives the full variable domain: EAGVAQSPRYKIIEKRQSVAFWCNPISGHATLYWYQQILGQGPKLLIQFQNNGVVDDSQLPKDRFSAERLKGVDSTLKIQPAKLEDSAVYLCASSSGVRSGYGYTFGSGTRLTVV.

This clone appeared a few times. This chain connects TRBV5-6 to TRBJ1-5; 9 nucleotides line up with TRBD1. The CDR3 has 14 residues. V gave up 5 bases and J gave up 6 bases; unmatched junction bases: 6. CDR1 and CDR2 from the germline V gene are SGHDT and YYEEEE. CDR3 in DNA: TGTGCCAGCAGTTACACAGGGGGCAGTCAGCCCCAGCATTTT. Residues: CASSYTGGSQPQHF. Drawing the rest from reference TRBV5-6 and TRBJ1-5, the complete variable domain is DAGVTQSPTHLIKTRGQQVTLRCSPKSGHDTVSWYQQALGQGPQFIFQYYEEEERQRGNFPDRFSGHQFPNYSSELNVNALLLGDSALYLCASSYTGGSQPQHFGDGTRLSIL.

The chain combines TRBV5-1 with TRBJ2-7; D is perhaps TRBD1 (6 bases). The length of the CDR3 is 15 residues. CDR1 is SGHRS and CDR2 is YFSETQ in the germline V gene. V was pared by 2 bases and J by 1 base, with 13 bases between. The DNA of the CDR3 is TGCGCCAGCAGCTTCACAGGGCCTCCGTCCTACGAGCAGTACTTC. Translation gives CASSFTGPPSYEQYF.

The chain joins TRBV6-1 to TRBJ1-1; D is ambiguous. The CDR3 extends over 13 amino acids. V gave up 1 base and J gave up 2 bases, with 5 bases separating them. CDR1 and CDR2 (germline): MNHNS, SASEGT. CDR3 in DNA: TGTGCCAGCAGTGAAGGGCGCAACACTGAAGCTTTCTTT. Translating gives CASSEGRNTEAFF.

The CDR3 region is CASSELPGLEIEQFF. The CDR3 nucleotides are TGTGCCAGCAGCGAACTACCGGGACTAGAAATCGAGCAGTTCTTC. The chain couples TRBV9 to TRBJ2-1; 8 bases match TRBD2. The CDR3 totals 15 residues. V lost 3 bases, J lost 10 bases, and 12 bases stayed unmatched. Germline loops: CDR1 SGDLS, CDR2 YYNGEE.

This sequence joins TRBV7-9 and TRBJ2-3, with 8 bases fitting TRBD2. V was clipped by 4 bases and J by 4 bases; unmatched bases: 13. From germline, CDR1 is SEHNR and CDR2 FQNEAQ (reference sequence). There are 17 residues in the CDR3. CDR3 nucleotide sequence: TGTGCCAGCAGCTCCACTCCGGGACTAGGTTCCGCAGATACGCAGTATTTT. Its protein product is CASSSTPGLGSADTQYF.